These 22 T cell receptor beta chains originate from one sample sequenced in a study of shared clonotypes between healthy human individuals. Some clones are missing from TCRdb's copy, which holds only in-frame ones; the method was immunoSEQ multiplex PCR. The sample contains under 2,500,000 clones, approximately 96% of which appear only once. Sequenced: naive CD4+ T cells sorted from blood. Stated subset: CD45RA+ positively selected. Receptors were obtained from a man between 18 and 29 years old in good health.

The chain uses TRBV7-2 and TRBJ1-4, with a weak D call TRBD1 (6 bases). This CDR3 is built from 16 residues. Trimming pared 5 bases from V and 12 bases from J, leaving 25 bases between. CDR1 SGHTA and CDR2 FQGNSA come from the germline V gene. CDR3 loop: CASSPMGAGAPIELFF. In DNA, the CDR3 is TGTGCCAGCAGCCCCATGGGGGCAGGGGCGCCGATAGAACTGTTTTTT. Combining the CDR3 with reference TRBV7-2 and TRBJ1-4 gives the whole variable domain GAGVSQSPSNKVTEKGKDVELRCDPISGHTALYWYRQSLGQGLEFLIYFQGNSAPDKSGLPSDRFSAERTGGSVSTLTIQRTQQEDSAVYLCASSPMGAGAPIELFFGSGTQLSVL.

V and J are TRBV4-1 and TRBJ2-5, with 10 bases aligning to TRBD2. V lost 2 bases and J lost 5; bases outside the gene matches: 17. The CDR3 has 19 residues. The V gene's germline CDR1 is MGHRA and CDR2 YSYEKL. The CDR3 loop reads CASSQMSGTSGKVVETQYF. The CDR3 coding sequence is TGCGCCAGCAGCCAAATGTCCGGAACTAGCGGGAAGGTGGTGGAGACCCAGTACTTC.

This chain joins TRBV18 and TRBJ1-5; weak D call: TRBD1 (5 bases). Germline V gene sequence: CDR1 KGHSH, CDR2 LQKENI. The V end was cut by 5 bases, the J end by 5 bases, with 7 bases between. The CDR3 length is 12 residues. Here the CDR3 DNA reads TGTGCCAGCTCATCGGGGGATCAGCCCCAGCATTTT. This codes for CASSSGDQPQHF. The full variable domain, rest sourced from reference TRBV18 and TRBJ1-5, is NAGVMQNPRHLVRRRGQEARLRCSPMKGHSHVYWYRQLPEEGLKFMVYLQKENIIDESGMPKERFSAEFPKEGPSILRIQQVVRGDSAAYFCASSSGDQPQHFGDGTRLSIL.

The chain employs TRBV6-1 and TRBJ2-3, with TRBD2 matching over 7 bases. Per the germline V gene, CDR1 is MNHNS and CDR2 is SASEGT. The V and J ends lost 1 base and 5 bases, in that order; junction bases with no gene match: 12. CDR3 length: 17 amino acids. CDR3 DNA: TGTGCCAGCAGTGAAGACGCGATAGCGGGTAGTCGAGATACGCAGTATTTT. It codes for CASSEDAIAGSRDTQYF.

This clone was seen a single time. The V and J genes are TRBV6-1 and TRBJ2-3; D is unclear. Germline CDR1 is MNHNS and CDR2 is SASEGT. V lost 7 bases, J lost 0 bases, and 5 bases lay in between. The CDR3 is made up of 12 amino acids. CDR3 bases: TGTGCCAGCACCCCCAGCACAGATACGCAGTATTTT. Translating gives CASTPSTDTQYF.

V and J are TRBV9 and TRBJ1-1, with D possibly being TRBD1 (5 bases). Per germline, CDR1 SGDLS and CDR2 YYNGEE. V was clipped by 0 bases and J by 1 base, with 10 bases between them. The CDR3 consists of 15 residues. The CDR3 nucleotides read TGTGCCAGCAGCGTAGCCCTGACAGCGAACACTGAAGCTTTCTTT. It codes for CASSVALTANTEAFF.

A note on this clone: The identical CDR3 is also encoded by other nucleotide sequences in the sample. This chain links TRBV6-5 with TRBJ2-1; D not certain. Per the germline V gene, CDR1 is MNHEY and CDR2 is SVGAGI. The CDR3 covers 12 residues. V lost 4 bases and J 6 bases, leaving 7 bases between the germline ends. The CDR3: CASSSRGNEQFF. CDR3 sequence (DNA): TGTGCCAGCAGTTCCCGCGGCAATGAGCAGTTCTTC.

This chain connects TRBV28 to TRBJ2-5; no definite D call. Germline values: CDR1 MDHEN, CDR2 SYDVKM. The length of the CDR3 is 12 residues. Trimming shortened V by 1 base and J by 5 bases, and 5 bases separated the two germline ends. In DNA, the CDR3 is TGTGCCAGCAGTTTATATTCGGAGACCCAGTACTTC. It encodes CASSLYSETQYF.

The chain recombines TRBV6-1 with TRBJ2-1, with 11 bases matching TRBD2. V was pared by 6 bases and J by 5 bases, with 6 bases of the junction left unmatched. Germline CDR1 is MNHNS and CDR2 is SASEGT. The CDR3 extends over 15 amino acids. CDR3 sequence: CASRIAGGINNEQFF. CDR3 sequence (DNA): TGTGCCAGCAGAATAGCGGGGGGGATAAACAATGAGCAGTTCTTC.

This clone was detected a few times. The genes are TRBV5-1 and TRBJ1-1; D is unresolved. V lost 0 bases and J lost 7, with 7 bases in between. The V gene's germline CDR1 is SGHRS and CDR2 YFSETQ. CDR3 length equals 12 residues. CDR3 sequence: CASSLARGEAFF. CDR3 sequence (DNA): TGCGCCAGCAGCTTGGCCAGAGGTGAAGCTTTCTTT.

The CDR3 loop reads CASSRGPLETQYF. DNA for the CDR3: TGTGCCAGTAGTCGGGGCCCCCTGGAGACCCAGTACTTC. The chain joins TRBV19 to TRBJ2-5; TRBD1 or TRBD2 may be the D gene (5 bases each). Per the germline V gene, CDR1 is LNHDA and CDR2 is SQIVND (reference sequence). The CDR3 totals 13 residues. V was trimmed by 5 bases and J by 5 bases, leaving 12 bases between them.

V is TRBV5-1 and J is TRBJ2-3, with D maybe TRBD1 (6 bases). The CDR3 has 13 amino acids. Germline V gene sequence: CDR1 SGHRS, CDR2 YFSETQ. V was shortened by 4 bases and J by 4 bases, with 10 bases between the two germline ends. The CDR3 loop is CASSQGWSDTQYF. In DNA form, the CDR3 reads TGCGCCAGCAGCCAGGGGTGGTCAGATACGCAGTATTTT.

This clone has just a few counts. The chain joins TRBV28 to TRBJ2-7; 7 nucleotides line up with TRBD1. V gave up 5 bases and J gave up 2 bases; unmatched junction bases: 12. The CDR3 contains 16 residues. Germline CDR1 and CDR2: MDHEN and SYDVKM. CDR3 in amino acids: CASSPEETGWAYEQYF. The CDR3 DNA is TGTGCCAGCAGTCCGGAGGAGACAGGGTGGGCCTACGAGCAGTACTTC.

This CDR3 is CASSLGLGGWAFF. CDR3 DNA: TGTGCCAGCAGCTTAGGCCTCGGGGGTTGGGCTTTCTTT. The V call is TRBV7-2, the J call TRBJ1-1, with D tentatively TRBD1 (5 bases). Trimming left V 1 base short and J 11 bases short, with 14 bases between. Germline values: CDR1 SGHTA, CDR2 FQGNSA. This CDR3 has 13 amino acids.

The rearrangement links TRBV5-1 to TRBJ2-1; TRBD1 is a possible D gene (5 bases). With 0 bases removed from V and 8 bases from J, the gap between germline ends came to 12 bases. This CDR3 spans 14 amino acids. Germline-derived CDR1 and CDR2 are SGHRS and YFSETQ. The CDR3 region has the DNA TGCGCCAGCAGCTTGGAGTATCAGGGATATGAGCAGTTCTTC. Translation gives CASSLEYQGYEQFF.

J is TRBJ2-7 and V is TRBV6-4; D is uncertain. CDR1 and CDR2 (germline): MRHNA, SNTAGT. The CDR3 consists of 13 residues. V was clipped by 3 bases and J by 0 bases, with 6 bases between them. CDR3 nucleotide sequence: TGTGCCAGCAGTGAGATAGGCTCCTACGAGCAGTACTTC. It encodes CASSEIGSYEQYF.

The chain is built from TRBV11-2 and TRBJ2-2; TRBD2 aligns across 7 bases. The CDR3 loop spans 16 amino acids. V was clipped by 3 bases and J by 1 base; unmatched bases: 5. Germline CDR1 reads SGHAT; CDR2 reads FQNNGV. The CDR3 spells CASSLLGTKNTGELFF. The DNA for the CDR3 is TGTGCCAGCAGCTTGTTAGGGACTAAGAACACCGGGGAGCTGTTTTTT.

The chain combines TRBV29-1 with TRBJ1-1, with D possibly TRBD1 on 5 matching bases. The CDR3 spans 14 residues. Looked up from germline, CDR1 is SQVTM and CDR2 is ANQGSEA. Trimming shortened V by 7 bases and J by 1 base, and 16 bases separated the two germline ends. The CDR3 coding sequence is TGCAGCGGGGCAGGGCCGGGAAGGAACACTGAAGCTTTCTTT. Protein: CSGAGPGRNTEAFF. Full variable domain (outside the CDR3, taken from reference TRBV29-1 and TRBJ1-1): SAVISQKPSRDICQRGTSLTIQCQVDSQVTMMFWYRQQPGQSLTLIATANQGSEATYESGFVIDKFPISRPNLTFSTLTVSNMSPEDSSIYLCSGAGPGRNTEAFFGQGTRLTVV.

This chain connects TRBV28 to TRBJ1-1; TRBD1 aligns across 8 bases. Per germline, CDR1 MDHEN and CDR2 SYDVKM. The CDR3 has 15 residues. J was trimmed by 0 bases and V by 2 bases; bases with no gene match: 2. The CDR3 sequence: CASSLGDRLNTEAFF. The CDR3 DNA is TGTGCCAGCAGTTTAGGGGACAGGTTGAACACTGAAGCTTTCTTT.

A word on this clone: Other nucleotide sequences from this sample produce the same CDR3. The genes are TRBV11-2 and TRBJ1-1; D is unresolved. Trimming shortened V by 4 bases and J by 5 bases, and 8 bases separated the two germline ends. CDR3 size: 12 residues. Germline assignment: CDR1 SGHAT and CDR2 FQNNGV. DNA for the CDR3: TGTGCCAGCAGCTCCCAGAGGACTGAAGCTTTCTTT. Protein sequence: CASSSQRTEAFF.

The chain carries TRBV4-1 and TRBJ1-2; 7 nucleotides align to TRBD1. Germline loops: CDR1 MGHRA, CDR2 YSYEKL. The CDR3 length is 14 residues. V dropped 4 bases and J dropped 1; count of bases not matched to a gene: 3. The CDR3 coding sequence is TGCGCCAGCAGCCGTGGGACAGTTAACTATGGCTACACCTTC. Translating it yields CASSRGTVNYGYTF.

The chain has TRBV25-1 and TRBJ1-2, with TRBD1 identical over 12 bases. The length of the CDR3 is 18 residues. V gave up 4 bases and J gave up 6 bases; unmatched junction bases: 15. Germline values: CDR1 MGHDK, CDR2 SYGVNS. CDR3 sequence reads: CASSANPGQGAGGDGYTF. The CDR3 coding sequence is TGTGCCAGCAGTGCTAACCCGGGACAGGGGGCAGGGGGTGATGGCTACACCTTC.